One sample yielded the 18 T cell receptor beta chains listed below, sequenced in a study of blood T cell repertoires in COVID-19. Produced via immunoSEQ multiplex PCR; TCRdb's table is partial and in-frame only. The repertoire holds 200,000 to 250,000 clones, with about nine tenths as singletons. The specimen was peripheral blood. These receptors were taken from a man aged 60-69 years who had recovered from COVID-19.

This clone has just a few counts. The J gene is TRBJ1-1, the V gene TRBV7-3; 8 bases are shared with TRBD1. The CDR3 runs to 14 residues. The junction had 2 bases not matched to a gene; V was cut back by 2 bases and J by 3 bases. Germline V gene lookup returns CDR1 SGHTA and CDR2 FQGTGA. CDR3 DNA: TGTGCCAGCAGCTTAGGCAGGGGGCACACTGAAGCTTTCTTT. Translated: CASSLGRGHTEAFF.

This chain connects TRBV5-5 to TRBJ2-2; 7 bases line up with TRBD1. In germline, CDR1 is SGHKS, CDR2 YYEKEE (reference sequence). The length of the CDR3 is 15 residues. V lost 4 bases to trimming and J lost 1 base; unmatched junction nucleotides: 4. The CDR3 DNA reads TGTGCCAGCAGCGGGCCAGGGGGGAACACCGGGGAGCTGTTTTTT. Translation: CASSGPGGNTGELFF.

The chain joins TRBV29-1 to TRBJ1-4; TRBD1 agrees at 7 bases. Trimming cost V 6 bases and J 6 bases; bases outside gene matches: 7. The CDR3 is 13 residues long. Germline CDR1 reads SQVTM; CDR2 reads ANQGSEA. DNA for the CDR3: TGCAGCGTGAGAGGACAGGATGATGAAAAACTGTTTTTT. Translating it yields CSVRGQDDEKLFF.

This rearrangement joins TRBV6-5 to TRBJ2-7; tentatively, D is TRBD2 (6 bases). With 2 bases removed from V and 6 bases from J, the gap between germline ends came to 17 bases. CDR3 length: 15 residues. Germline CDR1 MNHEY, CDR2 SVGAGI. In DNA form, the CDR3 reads TGTGCCAGCAGTTACAAGGGGACTGCCATCGGCGAGCAGTACTTC. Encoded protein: CASSYKGTAIGEQYF.

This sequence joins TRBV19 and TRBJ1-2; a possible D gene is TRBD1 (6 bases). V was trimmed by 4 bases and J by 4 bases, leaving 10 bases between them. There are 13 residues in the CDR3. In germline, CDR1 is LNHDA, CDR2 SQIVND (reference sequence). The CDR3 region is CASSTGVAYGYTF. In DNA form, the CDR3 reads TGTGCCAGTAGTACAGGGGTGGCCTATGGCTACACCTTC.

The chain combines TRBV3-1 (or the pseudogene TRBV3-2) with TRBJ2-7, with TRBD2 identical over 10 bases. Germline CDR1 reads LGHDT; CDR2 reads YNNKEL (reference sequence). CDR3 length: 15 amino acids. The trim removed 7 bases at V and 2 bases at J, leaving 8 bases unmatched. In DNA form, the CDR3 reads TGTGCCAGCAAGAATCCCGGGACTAGCGCCTACGAGCAGTACTTC. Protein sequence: CASKNPGTSAYEQYF.

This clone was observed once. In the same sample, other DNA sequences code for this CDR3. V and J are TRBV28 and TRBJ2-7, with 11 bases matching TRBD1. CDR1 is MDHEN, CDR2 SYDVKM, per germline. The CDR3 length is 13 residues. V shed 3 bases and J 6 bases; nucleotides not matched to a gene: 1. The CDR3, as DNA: TGTGCCAGCAGTTTGGGACAGGGGGGCGAGCAGTACTTC. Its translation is CASSLGQGGEQYF.

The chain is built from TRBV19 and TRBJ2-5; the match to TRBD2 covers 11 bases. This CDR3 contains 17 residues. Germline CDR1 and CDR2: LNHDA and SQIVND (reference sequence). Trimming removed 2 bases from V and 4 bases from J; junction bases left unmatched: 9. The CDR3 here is CASSILPSGRRVETQYF. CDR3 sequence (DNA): TGTGCCAGTAGTATACTTCCTAGCGGGAGGAGGGTAGAGACCCAGTACTTC.

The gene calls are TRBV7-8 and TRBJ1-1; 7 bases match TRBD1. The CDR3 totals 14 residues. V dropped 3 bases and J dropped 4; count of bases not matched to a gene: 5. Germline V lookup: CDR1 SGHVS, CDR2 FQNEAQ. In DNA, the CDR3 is TGTGCCAGCAGCTTCCGACAGGGAGTCACTGAAGCTTTCTTT. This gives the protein CASSFRQGVTEAFF.

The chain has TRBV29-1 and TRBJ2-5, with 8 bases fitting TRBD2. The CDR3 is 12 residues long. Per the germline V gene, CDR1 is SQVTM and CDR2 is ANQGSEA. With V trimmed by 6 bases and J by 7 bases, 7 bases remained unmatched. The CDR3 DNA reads TGCAGCGTACACCGGGAGGGGGTGACCCAGTACTTC. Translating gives CSVHREGVTQYF.

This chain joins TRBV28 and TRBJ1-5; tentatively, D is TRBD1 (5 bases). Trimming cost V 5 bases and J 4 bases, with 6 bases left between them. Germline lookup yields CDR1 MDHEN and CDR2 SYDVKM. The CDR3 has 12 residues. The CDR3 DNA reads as TGTGCCAGCAGTGCAGGGAATCAGCCCCAGCATTTT. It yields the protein CASSAGNQPQHF. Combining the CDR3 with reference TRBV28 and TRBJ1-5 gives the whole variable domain DVKVTQSSRYLVKRTGEKVFLECVQDMDHENMFWYRQDPGLGLRLIYFSYDVKMKEKGDIPEGYSVSREKKERFSLILESASTNQTSMYLCASSAGNQPQHFGDGTRLSIL.

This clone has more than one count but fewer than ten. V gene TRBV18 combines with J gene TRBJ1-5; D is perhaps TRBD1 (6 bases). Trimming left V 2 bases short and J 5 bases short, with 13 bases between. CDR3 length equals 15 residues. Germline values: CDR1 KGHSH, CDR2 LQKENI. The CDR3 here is CASSPVAGVDQPQHF. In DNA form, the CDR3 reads TGTGCCAGCTCACCAGTAGCAGGGGTAGATCAGCCCCAGCATTTT.

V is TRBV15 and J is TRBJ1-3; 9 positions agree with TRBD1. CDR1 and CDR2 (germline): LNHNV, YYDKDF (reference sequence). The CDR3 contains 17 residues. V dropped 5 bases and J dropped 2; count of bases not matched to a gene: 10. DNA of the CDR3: TGTGCCACCAGCGGGGGGACAGGGAATTCACCTGGAAACACCATATATTTT. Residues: CATSGGTGNSPGNTIYF.

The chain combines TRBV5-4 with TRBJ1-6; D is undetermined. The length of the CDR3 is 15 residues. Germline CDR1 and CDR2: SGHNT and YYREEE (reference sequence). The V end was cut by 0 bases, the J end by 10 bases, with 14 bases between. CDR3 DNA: TGTGCCAGCAGCTTGGGTACGTCGGCGGAATCACCCCTCCACTTT. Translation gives CASSLGTSAESPLHF.

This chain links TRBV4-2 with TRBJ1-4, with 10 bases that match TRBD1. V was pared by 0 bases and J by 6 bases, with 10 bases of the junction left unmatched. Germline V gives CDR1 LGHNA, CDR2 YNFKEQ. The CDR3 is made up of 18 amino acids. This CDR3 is CASSQDKTGGAWDEKLFF. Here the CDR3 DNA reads TGTGCCAGCAGCCAAGATAAGACAGGGGGCGCTTGGGATGAAAAACTGTTTTTT.

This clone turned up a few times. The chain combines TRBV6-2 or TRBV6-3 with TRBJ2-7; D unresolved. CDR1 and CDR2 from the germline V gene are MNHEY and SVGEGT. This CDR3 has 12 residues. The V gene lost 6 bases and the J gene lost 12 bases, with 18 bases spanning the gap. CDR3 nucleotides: TGTGCCAGCAGGCCTGACACGTCGATTTGGTACTTC. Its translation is CASRPDTSIWYF.

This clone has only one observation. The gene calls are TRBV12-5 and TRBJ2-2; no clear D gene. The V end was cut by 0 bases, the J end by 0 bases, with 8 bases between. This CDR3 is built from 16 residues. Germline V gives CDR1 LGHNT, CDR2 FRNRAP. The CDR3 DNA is TGTGCTAGTGGTTTGGTCCGACTCGCGAACACCGGGGAGCTGTTTTTT. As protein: CASGLVRLANTGELFF.

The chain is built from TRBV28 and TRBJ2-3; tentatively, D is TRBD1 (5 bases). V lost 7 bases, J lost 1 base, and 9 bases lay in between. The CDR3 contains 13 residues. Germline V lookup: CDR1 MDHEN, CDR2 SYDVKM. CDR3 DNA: TGTGCCAGCACCCCACAGGGCACAGATACGCAGTATTTT. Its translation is CASTPQGTDTQYF.